Listed here are 9 T cell receptor beta chains from one sample, sequenced in a study of blood T cell repertoires in COVID-19. TCRdb keeps only in-frame clones here, not all; method: immunoSEQ multiplex PCR. The data hold roughly 180,000 clones, with roughly 80% observed a single time. Sequencing input: peripheral blood. All receptors come from a woman under 40 with acute or convalescent COVID-19.

The chain employs TRBV4-2 and TRBJ2-7, with D possibly TRBD1 on 6 matching bases. The CDR3 is made up of 15 amino acids. In germline, CDR1 is LGHNA, CDR2 YNFKEQ. V lost 0 bases to trimming and J lost 4 bases, with 13 bases between them. The CDR3 DNA follows: TGTGCCAGCAGCCAAGAGCCCCAGGGGCGTTACGAGCAGTACTTC. Translation: CASSQEPQGRYEQYF.

This clone was seen once. J is TRBJ2-1 and V is TRBV20-1; D remains unclear. Germline assignment: CDR1 DFQATT and CDR2 SNEGSKA (reference sequence). V shed 3 bases and J shed 10 bases, with 10 bases lying between them. CDR3 length: 11 residues. DNA for the CDR3: TGCAGTGCTAGCCAGGTTCGCGAGCAGTTCTTC. This gives the protein CSASQVREQFF.

The rearrangement links TRBV6-5 to TRBJ1-1; D remains unclear. Germline CDR1 is MNHEY and CDR2 is SVGAGI. The CDR3 totals 13 residues. Trimming stripped 6 bases from V and 0 bases from J, with 8 bases between. The CDR3 protein is CASSLTVNTEAFF. CDR3 coding DNA: TGTGCCAGCAGCCTAACGGTGAACACTGAAGCTTTCTTT.

The V gene is TRBV5-8, the J gene TRBJ2-7; D is unresolved. The V end lost 4 bases, the J end lost 1 base, and 6 bases lay between the germline ends. This CDR3 is built from 12 residues. Per the germline V gene, CDR1 is SGHTS and CDR2 is YDEGEE. The CDR3 protein is CASSRKSYEQYF. Here the CDR3 DNA reads TGTGCCAGCAGCCGTAAATCCTACGAGCAGTACTTC.

V is TRBV3-1 (or the pseudogene TRBV3-2) and J is TRBJ1-2; 7 nucleotides line up with TRBD1. V trimming: 4 bases; J trimming: 5 bases; junction bases outside the gene matches: 19. CDR3 length equals 18 residues. CDR1 and CDR2 from the germline V gene are LGHDT and YNNKEL (reference sequence). The CDR3 here is CASSLIAPGQPHRYGYTF. The CDR3 DNA is TGTGCCAGCAGCCTAATCGCACCGGGACAGCCCCATAGGTATGGCTACACCTTC.

The chain couples TRBV13 to TRBJ1-4, with D tentatively TRBD1 (5 bases). The CDR3 totals 15 residues. Germline CDR1 PRHDT, CDR2 FYEKMQ (reference sequence). V lost 3 bases and J lost 8, with 16 bases in between. CDR3 in amino acids: CASSFVGTSGEKLFF. Here the CDR3 DNA reads TGTGCCAGCAGCTTTGTAGGGACTTCGGGCGAAAAACTGTTTTTT.

The J gene is TRBJ1-2, the V gene TRBV7-8, with TRBD1 as a possible D gene (5 bases). Between the trimmed V and J ends, which lost 1 base and 2 bases, there was a span of 11 bases. This CDR3 comprises 15 residues. Germline CDR1 SGHVS, CDR2 FQNEAQ. CDR3 bases: TGTGCCAGCAGCTTAGTAGGACAAGGAAACTATGGCTACACCTTC. Amino acids: CASSLVGQGNYGYTF.

This clone has a handful of counts. The chain has TRBV5-6 and TRBJ2-2; TRBD2 aligns across 7 bases. This CDR3 has 15 residues. CDR1 is SGHDT and CDR2 is YYEEEE in the germline V gene. The V segment lost 3 bases and the J segment 4 bases; nucleotides outside the gene matches: 6. CDR3 region: CASSYSGPSTGELFF. CDR3 nucleotide sequence: TGTGCCAGCAGCTATAGCGGGCCGAGCACCGGGGAGCTGTTTTTT.

This clone appeared once. One end of the junction fails to match germline, which may point to a read error. The gene calls are TRBV7-7 and TRBJ1-6; a weak D match, TRBD1 (6 bases). The length of the CDR3 is 16 residues. Germline values: CDR1 SSHAT, CDR2 FNYEAQ (reference sequence). The CDR3 spells CASRHKTGLWDLPLHF. DNA for the CDR3: TGTGCTAGCAGACATAAAACAGGGTTATGGGACCTACCCCTCCACTTT.